These 8 T cell receptor beta chains share one sample of origin, sequenced in a study of blood T cell repertoires in COVID-19. The assay was immunoSEQ multiplex PCR, and TCRdb's table has in-frame clones only and misses some. The sample consists of more than 15,000 clones, around 81% of them appearing once. Sequencing input: peripheral blood. Receptors were obtained from a man aged 35 to 55 with active or convalescent COVID-19.

The sample holds one count of this clone. This rearrangement joins TRBV4-1 to TRBJ2-3, with 12 nucleotides matching TRBD2. J gave up 1 base and V 3 bases, and 5 bases lay outside the gene matches. The CDR3 runs to 17 residues. From germline, CDR1 is MGHRA and CDR2 YSYEKL. CDR3 DNA: TGCGCCAGCAGCCAGAGACTAGCGGGGGATCGCACAGATACGCAGTATTTT. Protein: CASSQRLAGDRTDTQYF.

The chain combines TRBV19 with TRBJ1-2; TRBD1 might be the D (5 bases). V lost 3 bases and J 4 bases, leaving 6 bases between the germline ends. There are 12 residues in the CDR3. The germline V gene has CDR1 LNHDA and CDR2 SQIVND (reference sequence). The CDR3 here is CASSITGYGYTF. The DNA of the CDR3 is TGTGCCAGTAGTATTACAGGCTATGGCTACACCTTC.

This clone ranks as large (0.1 to 1%). The V gene is TRBV7-6, the J gene TRBJ2-1; perhaps TRBD1 as D (7 bases). The CDR3 runs to 16 residues. Deletions cut 1 base from V and 7 bases from J, with 17 bases between. From germline, CDR1 is SGHVS and CDR2 FNYEAQ. The CDR3 spells CASSLVTGDFYNEQFF. CDR3 nucleotide sequence: TGTGCCAGCAGCTTAGTTACAGGGGACTTTTATAATGAGCAGTTCTTC.

This chain links TRBV27 with TRBJ2-5; D gene ambiguous. Looked up from germline, CDR1 is MNHEY and CDR2 is SMNVEV (reference sequence). Trimming removed 0 bases from V and 4 bases from J, with 12 bases in between. CDR3 length: 15 amino acids. CDR3 bases: TGTGCCAGCAGTTTATCGGCAGGCCAGACAGAGACCCAGTACTTC. Protein: CASSLSAGQTETQYF.

This clone was counted between two and nine times. The chain employs TRBV9 and TRBJ1-6, with TRBD1 as a possible D gene (5 bases). Germline V gives CDR1 SGDLS, CDR2 YYNGEE. V was trimmed by 0 bases and J by 5 bases, leaving 9 bases between them. This CDR3 region has 15 residues. The CDR3 protein is CASSVEGFDNSPLHF. The CDR3 DNA follows: TGTGCCAGCAGCGTAGAGGGGTTTGATAATTCACCCCTCCACTTT.

The chain is built from TRBV6-5 and TRBJ1-1; D is undetermined. Germline assignment: CDR1 MNHEY and CDR2 SVGAGI. This CDR3 comprises 13 residues. Deletions cut 8 bases from V and 1 base from J, with 11 bases between. Here the CDR3 reads CASAFAGNTEAFF. CDR3 sequence (DNA): TGTGCCAGCGCTTTTGCAGGGAACACTGAAGCTTTCTTT.

The table lists this clone with a few counts. The chain employs TRBV7-9 and TRBJ1-5; tentative D call: TRBD1 (6 bases). The CDR3 runs to 15 residues. The ends were cut back, 4 bases at V and 5 bases at J, with 15 bases in the middle. Germline V gene data show CDR1 as SEHNR and CDR2 as FQNEAQ (reference sequence). The CDR3 loop reads CASSSTQGGDQPQHF. Here the CDR3 DNA reads TGTGCCAGCAGCTCCACACAGGGTGGTGATCAGCCCCAGCATTTT.

The J gene is TRBJ1-2, the V gene TRBV18; 7 bases map to TRBD1. V lost 3 bases and J lost 5; bases outside the gene matches: 6. This CDR3 region has 14 residues. Germline assignment: CDR1 KGHSH and CDR2 LQKENI. CDR3 sequence: CASSPRQGGYGYTF. The CDR3 DNA reads as TGTGCCAGCTCACCGCGACAGGGTGGTTATGGCTACACCTTC.